This TCR beta chain was observed in a study of blood T cell repertoires in COVID-19 (TCRdb year 2020). Context from the whole study: Collaborator samples came from the United States, Italy and Spain and covered acute and convalescent phases of COVID-19. The material from the prospective study consisted of cDNA or gDNA derived from T cells, B-cell-depleted T cells, or PBMCs. The dataset comprised deeply sampled blood TCRbeta repertoires from subjects exposed to, actively infected with, or recovered from COVID-19. The repertoires were made available in a free public database intended to serve as a resource for research on the immune response to SARS-CoV-2. The samples were drawn from two sources: the first 160 participants of the ongoing ImmuneRACE study, and 1,000 to 1,500 subjects contributed by 6 global collaborators. Nearly every sample came with metadata listing a de-identified subject ID, COVID-19 status, age in years and sex. Where available, HLA class I and class II types were taken from metadata supplied by the sample provider and were not determined by assay-based typing.

The research as a whole found: Clinical and demographic metadata were provided uncurated, with the amount varying by source and participant.

On this clone itself: Its antigen target is currently unknown. No base quality information exists; no much larger clone differs at one position.

The immunoSEQ Assay, a bias-controlled multiplex PCR, was used to amplify TCRbeta CDR3 regions from genomic DNA. Under the source paper's analysis protocol: The number of nucleated cells in each sample was estimated by amplification of reference gene primers within the assay. To quantify the absolute abundance of each unique TCRbeta CDR3 rearrangement, sequence reads were collapsed and filtered. For each sample, productive Simpson clonality was calculated as the square root of Simpson's diversity index over productive rearrangements. The table was pulled from immuneACCESS by TCRdb, which kept in-frame rearrangements only. Such tables lose some clones; where checked, under half of the loss comes from unresolved V genes, and the rest has no known cause. The V and J calls and the clone size are those of that table, but D and trimming were determined from the DNA. The sample profile shows fewer than 250,000 clones; roughly 86% of them were found once. The biggest ten clones account for 1.5% to 2% of the sample.

From the germline V gene, CDR1 is MGHDK and CDR2 is SYGVNS. There are 15 amino acids in the CDR3, from cysteine to phenylalanine inclusive. Only the CDR3 part of the read is kept: 45 bases, read in frame from the first base. V sheds 4 bases and J sheds 4 bases, leaving 14 bases between their ends. A second Seattle source provided samples from volunteer blood donors who had recovered from COVID-19. Collaborating institutions collected whole blood in K2EDTA tubes following their own protocols. For TCRbeta analysis, collaborators shipped samples as frozen whole blood, isolated PBMCs, or DNA extracted from either of those sample types.

This receptor was taken from a woman between 55 and 75 years old who had recovered from COVID-19. Sequencing used peripheral blood. The rearranged chain carries TRBV25-1 and TRBJ1-3; TRBD1 might be the D gene, on 6 matching bases. The CDR3 corresponds to CASSVQGHEGNTIYF. The nucleotides are TGTGCCAGCAGTGTACAGGGTCACGAAGGAAACACCATATATTTT.